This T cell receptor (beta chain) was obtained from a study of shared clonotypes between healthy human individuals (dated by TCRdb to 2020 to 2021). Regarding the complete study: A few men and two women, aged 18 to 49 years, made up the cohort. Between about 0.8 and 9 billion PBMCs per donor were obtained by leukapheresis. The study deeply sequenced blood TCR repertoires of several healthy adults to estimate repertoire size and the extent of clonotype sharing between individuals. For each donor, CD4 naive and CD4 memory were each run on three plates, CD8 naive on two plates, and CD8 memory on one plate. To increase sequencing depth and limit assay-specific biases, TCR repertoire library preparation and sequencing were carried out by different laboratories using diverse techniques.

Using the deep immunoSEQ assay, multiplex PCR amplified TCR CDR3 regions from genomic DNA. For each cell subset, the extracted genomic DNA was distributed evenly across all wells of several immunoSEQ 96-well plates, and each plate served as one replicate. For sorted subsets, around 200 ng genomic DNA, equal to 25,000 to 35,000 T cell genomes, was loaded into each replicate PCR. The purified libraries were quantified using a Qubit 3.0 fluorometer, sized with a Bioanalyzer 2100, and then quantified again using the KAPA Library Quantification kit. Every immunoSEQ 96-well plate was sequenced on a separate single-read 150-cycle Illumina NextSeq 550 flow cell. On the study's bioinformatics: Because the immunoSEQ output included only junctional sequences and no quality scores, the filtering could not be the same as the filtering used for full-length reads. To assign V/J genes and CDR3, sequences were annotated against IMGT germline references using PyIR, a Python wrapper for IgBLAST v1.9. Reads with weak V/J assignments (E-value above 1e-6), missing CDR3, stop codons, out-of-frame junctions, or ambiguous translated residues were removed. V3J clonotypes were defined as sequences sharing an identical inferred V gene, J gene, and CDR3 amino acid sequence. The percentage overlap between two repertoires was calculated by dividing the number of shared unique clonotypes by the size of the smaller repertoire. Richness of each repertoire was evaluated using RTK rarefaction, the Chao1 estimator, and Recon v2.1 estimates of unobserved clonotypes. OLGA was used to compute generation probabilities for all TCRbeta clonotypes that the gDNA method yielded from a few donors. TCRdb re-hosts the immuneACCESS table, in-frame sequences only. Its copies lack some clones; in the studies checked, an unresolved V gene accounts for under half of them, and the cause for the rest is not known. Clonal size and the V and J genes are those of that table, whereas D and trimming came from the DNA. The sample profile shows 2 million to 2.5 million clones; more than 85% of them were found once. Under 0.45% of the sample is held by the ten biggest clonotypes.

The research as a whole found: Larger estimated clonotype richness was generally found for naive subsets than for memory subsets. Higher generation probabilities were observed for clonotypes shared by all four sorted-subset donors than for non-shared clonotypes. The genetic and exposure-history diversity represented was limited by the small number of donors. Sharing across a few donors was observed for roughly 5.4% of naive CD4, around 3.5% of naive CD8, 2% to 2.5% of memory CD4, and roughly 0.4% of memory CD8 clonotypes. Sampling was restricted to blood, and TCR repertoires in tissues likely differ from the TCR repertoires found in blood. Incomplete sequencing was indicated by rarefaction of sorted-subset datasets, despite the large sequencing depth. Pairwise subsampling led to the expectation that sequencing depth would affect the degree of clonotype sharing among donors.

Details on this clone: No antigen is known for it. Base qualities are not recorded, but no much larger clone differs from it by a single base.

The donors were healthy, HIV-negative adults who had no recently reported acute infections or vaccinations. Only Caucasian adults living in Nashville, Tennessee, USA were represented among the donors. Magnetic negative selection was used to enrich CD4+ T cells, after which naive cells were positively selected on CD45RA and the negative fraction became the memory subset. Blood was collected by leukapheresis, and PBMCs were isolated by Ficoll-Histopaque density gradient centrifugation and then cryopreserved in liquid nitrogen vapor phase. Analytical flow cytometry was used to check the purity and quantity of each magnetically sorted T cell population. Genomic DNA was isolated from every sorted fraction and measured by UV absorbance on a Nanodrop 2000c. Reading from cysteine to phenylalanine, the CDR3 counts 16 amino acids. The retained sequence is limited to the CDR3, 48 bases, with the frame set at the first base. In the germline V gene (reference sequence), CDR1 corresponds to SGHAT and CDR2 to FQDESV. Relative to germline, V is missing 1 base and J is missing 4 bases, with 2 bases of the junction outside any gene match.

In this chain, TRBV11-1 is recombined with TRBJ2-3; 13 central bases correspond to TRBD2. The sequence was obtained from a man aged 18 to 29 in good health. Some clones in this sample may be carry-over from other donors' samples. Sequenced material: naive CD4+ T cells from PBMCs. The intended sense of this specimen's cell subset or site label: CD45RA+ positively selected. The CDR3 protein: CASSLGTSGRADTQYF. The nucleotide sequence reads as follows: TGTGCCAGCAGCTTAGGGACTAGCGGGAGAGCAGATACGCAGTATTTT.